The clone carrying this T cell receptor beta chain occurred once. Assay: immunoSEQ multiplex PCR; the TCRdb copy retains only in-frame clones and omits some. Of about 100,000 clones detected, more than 80% appear once; the ten largest clones hold 1% to 1.5%. The data belong to a study of T cell changes during pregnancy in multiple sclerosis. Trimming removed 3 bases at V and 6 bases at J, with 13 bases between. Germline CDR1 and CDR2: SGHRS and YFSETQ. CDR3 size: 13 residues. The sequencing used peripheral blood, collected in the second trimester of pregnancy. The chain joins TRBV5-1 to TRBJ2-7; D is perhaps TRBD1 (5 bases). This TCR was sampled from a female donor with multiple sclerosis, enrolled in a pregnancy study. In DNA, the CDR3 is TGCGCCAGCAGCTCGGACACCCCGGGCGAGCAGTACTTC. Translated: CASSSDTPGEQYF.